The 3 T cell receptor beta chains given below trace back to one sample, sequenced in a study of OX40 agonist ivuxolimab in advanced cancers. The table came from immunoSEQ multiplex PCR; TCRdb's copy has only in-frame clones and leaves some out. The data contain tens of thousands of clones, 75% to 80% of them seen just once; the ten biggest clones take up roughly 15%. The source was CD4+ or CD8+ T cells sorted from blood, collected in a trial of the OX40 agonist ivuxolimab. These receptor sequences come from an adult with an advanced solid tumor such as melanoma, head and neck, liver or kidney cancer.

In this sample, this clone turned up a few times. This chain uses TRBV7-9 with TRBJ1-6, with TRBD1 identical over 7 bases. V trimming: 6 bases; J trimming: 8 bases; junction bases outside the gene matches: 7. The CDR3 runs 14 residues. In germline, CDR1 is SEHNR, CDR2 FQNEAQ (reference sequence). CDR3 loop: CASRPQGMDSPLHF. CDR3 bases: TGTGCCAGCAGACCACAGGGGATGGATTCACCCCTCCACTTT.

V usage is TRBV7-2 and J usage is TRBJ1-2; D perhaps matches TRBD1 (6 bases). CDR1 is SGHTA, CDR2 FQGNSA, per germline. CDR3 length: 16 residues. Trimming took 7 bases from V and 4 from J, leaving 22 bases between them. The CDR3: CASTINSGEFGYGYTF. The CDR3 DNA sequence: TGTGCCAGCACCATAAATTCAGGGGAGTTCGGCTATGGCTACACCTTC.

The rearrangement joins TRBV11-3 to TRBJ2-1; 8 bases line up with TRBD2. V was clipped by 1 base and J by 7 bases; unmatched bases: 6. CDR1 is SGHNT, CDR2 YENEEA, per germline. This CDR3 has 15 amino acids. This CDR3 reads CASSLGGSGTNEQFF. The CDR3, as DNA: TGTGCCAGCAGCTTAGGGGGTAGCGGGACTAATGAGCAGTTCTTC.